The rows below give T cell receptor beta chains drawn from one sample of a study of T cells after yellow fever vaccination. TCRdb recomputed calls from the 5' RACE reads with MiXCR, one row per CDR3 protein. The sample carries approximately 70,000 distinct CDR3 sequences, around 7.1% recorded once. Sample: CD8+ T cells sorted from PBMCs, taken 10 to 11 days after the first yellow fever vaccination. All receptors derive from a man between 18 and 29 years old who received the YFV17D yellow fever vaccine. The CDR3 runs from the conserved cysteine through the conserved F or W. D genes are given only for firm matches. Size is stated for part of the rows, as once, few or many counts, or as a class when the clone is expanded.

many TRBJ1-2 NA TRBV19 TGTGCCAGTAGTATAGATTCGCTGGGCGCGAACTATGGCTACACCTTC CASSIDSLGANYGYTF
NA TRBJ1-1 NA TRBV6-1 TGTGCCAGCAGTGAACCACAGGGTAACACTGAAGCTTTCTTT CASSEPQGNTEAFF
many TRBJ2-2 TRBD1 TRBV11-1 TGTGCCAGCAGCTTAAGGACGGACAGGGGGCTGAACACCGGGGAGCTGTTTTTT CASSLRTDRGLNTGELFF
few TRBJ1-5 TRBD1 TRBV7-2 TGTGCCAGCAGCTTCAGGGGGCAAAATCAGCCCCAGCATTTT CASSFRGQNQPQHF
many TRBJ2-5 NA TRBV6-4 TGTGCCAGCAGTAGTTACGATATGGCGGCAGGGACCTCACAAGAGACCCAGTACTTC CASSSYDMAAGTSQETQYF
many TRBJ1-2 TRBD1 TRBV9 TGTGCCAGCAGCGTAGGAGGGACAGGGGGTTCCTATGGCTACACCTTC CASSVGGTGGSYGYTF
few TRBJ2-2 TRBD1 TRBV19 TGTGCCAGTACCCCAGACAGGGGCTTAACCGGGGAGCTGTTTTTT CASTPDRGLTGELFF
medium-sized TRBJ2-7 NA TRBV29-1 TGCAGCGTTGAAGGTGGGGTCTCCTACGAGCAGTACTTC CSVEGGVSYEQYF
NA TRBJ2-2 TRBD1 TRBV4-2 TGTGCCAGCAGCCATCTAGGACAGGGTCGGGACGGGGAGCTGTTTTTT CASSHLGQGRDGELFF
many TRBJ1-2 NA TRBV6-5 TGTGCCAGCAGTTACTCGATCGCCTCCGCTTCGTATGGCTACACCTTC CASSYSIASASYGYTF
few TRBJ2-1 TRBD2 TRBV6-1 TGTGCCAGCAGTGCAACTAGCGGGGCCTACAATGAGCAGTTCTTC CASSATSGAYNEQFF
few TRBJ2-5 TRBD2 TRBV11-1 TGTGCCAGCAGCTTAGGATCTGGTTCCTTTGCGGGGGACCAAGAGACCCAGTACTTC CASSLGSGSFAGDQETQYF
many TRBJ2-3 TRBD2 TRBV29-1 TGCAGCGTTGAAGAAGGGCGACTAGCGGGGTTGGGTGAAACCACAGATACGCAGTATTTT CSVEEGRLAGLGETTDTQYF
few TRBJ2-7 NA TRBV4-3 TGCGCCAGCAGCCAAGATGGAGGAACCGCCTACGAGCAGTACTTC CASSQDGGTAYEQYF
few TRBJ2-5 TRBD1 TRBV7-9 TGTGCCAGCAGCTCCGGCGTAAGACAGGGGTACCAAGAGACCCAGTACTTC CASSSGVRQGYQETQYF
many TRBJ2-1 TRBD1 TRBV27 TGTGCCAGCAAAGCGACAGGGCTCCCTACGTACAATGAGCAGTTCTTC CASKATGLPTYNEQFF
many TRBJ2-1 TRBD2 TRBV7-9 TGTGCCAGCAGCTCATGGACTAGCGGGGACCAACGGCGGCAGTTCTTC CASSSWTSGDQRRQFF
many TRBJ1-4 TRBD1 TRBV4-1 TGCGCCAGCAGCCAAGCTACAGGGGACGAAAAACTGTTTTTT CASSQATGDEKLFF
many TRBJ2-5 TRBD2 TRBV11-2 TGTGCCAGCAGCTCAGCGGAGGGAGGGTGGCAAGAGACCCAGTACTTC CASSSAEGGWQETQYF
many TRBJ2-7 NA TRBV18 TGTGCCAGCTCACCACCGGGACTCTACGAGCAGTACTTC CASSPPGLYEQYF
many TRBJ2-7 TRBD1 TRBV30 TGTGCCTGGGGGACAGCGCTCGAGCAGTACTTC CAWGTALEQYF
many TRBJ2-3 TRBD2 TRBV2 TGTGCCAGCAGTGACCTAGCGGGGGACACAGATACGCAGTATTTT CASSDLAGDTDTQYF
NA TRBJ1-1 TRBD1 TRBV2 TGTGCCAGCCAGGGGGATCCTGAGGGGACTGAAGCTTTCTTT CASQGDPEGTEAFF
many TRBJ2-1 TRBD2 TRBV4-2 TGTGCCAGCAGCCCCAGGACTAGCGGGGTCAATGAGCAGTTCTTC CASSPRTSGVNEQFF
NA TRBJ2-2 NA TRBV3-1 TGTGCCAGCAGAGCAGTAATCGGGGAGCTGTTTTTT CASRAVIGELFF
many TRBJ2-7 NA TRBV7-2 TGTGCCAGCAGCGAACCGGGACCTGGTTACGAGCAGTACTTC CASSEPGPGYEQYF
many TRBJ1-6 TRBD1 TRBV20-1 TGCAGTGCTAAGACAGGGATGGATAATTCACCCCTCCACTTT CSAKTGMDNSPLHF
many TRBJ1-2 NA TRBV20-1 TGCAGTGCTAGAGATCCGATTAGTGCTTACGGCTACACCTTC CSARDPISAYGYTF
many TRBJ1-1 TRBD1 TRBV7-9 TGTGCCAGCAGGTTAGTCACGGGACAGGGGCGCACTGAAGCTTTCTTT CASRLVTGQGRTEAFF
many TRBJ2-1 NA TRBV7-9 TGTGCCAGCAGTTCGAAGGGGGATGAGCAGTTCTTC CASSSKGDEQFF
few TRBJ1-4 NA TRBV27 TGTGCCAGCAGTTCCACCACAATCTGGAATGAAAAACTGTTTTTT CASSSTTIWNEKLFF
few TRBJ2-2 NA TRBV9 TGTGCCAGCAGCGTAGAAGCGGCGACACTGAACACCGGGGAGCTGTTTTTT CASSVEAATLNTGELFF
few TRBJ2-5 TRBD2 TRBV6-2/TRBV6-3 TGTGCCAGCAGTTACCCTTCTAGCGGGGGCCAAGAGACCCAGTACTTC CASSYPSSGGQETQYF
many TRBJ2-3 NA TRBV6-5 TGTGCCAGCAGTTACTCGCCCAACGGGGGTTACGATACGCAGTATTTT CASSYSPNGGYDTQYF
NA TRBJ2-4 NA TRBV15 TGTGCCACCAGCAGGACCCGGGACCGAGCCAAAAACATTCAGTACTTC CATSRTRDRAKNIQYF
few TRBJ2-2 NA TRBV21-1 TGTGCCAGCAGCAAAGTCTGGACTAGCGGGGGGGTAAACACCGGGGAGCTGTTTTTT CASSKVWTSGGVNTGELFF
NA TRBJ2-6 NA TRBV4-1 TGCGCCAGCAGCCAAGTTTTGGTCGGGGCCAACGTCCTGACTTTC CASSQVLVGANVLTF
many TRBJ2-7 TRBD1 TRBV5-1 TGCGCCAGCAGCTCCCGACAGGGACCCTACGAGCAGTACTTC CASSSRQGPYEQYF
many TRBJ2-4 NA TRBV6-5 TGTGCCAGCAGTCGTGGGCCTGAACTGCCCCCTGCCAAAAACATTCAGTACTTC CASSRGPELPPAKNIQYF
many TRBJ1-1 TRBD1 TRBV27 TGTGCCAGCAGTCCAGTGTCGGGACAGTTAACTGAAGCTTTCTTT CASSPVSGQLTEAFF
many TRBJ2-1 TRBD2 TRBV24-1 TGTGCCACCAGTGACTCGATAAAAGGACTAGCGGGGGATAATGAGCAGTTCTTC CATSDSIKGLAGDNEQFF
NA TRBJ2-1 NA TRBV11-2 TGTGCCAGCAGCTTAGATAAGGGGGGGGGCTTTAATGAGCAGTTCTTC CASSLDKGGGFNEQFF